A selection of T cell receptor beta chains follows, all from one sample in a study of blood T cell repertoires in COVID-19. Sequenced by immunoSEQ multiplex PCR; TCRdb stores in-frame clones only, minus some. The sample includes under 95,000 clones, 85% seen only once; the top ten take roughly 9.6%. Material: peripheral blood. These receptors all stem from a man aged 50 to 59 with COVID-19, enrolled during active disease. The CDR3 runs from the conserved cysteine through the conserved F or W. D genes are given only for firm matches.

TRBJ1-1 | - | TRBV19 | CASSKWTVNTEAFF
TRBJ2-1 | - | TRBV29-1 | CSVEDQRNSYNEQFF
TRBJ1-5 | - | TRBV28 | CASSQSNQPQHF
TRBJ1-3 | - | TRBV7-2 | CASSFSLRGTRNTIYF
TRBJ2-7 | - | TRBV23-1 | CASSRPGEAYEQYF
TRBJ2-3 | - | TRBV19 | CASSMRRQGTDTQYF
TRBJ2-1 | - | TRBV4-1 | CASSPYAGNEQFF
TRBJ2-3 | - | TRBV6-6 | CASSYATSTDTQYF
TRBJ1-6 | - | TRBV7-8 | CASSSGGLSALHF
TRBJ2-7 | - | TRBV10-3 | CAISLDSYEQYF
TRBJ2-2 | - | TRBV24-1 | CATSDRDPGHNTGELFF
TRBJ1-4 | TRBD1 | TRBV18 | CASSWDSVGATNEKLFF
TRBJ2-7 | - | TRBV5-8 | CASSRAQFYEQYF